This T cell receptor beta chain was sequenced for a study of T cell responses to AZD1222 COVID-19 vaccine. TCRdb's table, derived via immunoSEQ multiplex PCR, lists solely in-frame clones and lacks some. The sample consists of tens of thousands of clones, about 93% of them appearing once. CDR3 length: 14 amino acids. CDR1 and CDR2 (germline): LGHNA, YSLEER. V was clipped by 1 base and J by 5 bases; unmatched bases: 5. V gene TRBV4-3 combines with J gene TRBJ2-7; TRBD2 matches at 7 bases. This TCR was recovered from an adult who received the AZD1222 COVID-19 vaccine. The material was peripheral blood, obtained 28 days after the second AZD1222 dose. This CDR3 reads CASSQGAGVDEQYF. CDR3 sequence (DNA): TGCGCCAGCAGCCAAGGTGCGGGGGTGGACGAGCAGTACTTC.